This paragraph reports one TCR beta chain. This clone's antigen is unknown. No base qualities exist here, and no much larger clone lies one base off it. The data stem from a study of radiation and T cells in renal cell carcinoma (dated by TCRdb to 2020 to 2021). General notes on the study: TCR beta sequencing covered around 50 samples in total, comprising roughly 26 tumors and around 27 peripheral blood samples. The last blood draw happened 4 weeks after radiation, timed to coincide with nephrectomy. Across all 55 or so samples, 4,016,671 unique CDR3 nucleotide sequences encoding over 2.5 million unique CDR3 amino acid sequences were identified. On the study overall, not on this receptor specifically: Because pretreatment tumor biopsies were not available, the study could not determine whether clonotypes were already present within the tumor at baseline. In blood, the top tumor clonotypes increased between baseline and 2 weeks post-radiation and then shrank by 4 weeks, which suggests that tumor-resident clones expanded only transiently. Because the trial had a single-armed design, the trial could not examine how radiation dose or scheduling affected the TCR repertoire. Changes in the blood repertoire were not tracked past 4 weeks after treatment.

The immunoSEQ kit was used, according to the manufacturer's recommendations, to generate TCR beta libraries from genomic DNA. For library preparation, a first multiplex PCR was performed with proprietary primers, followed by a second PCR in which unique barcodes were added, and bead cleanups were performed after each round. Each sample batch included a kit-provided positive control reaction and a negative control reaction. The final libraries were assessed on an Agilent 4200 TapeStation D1000 ScreenTape, pooled by volume, and quantified by qPCR. Sequencing was performed on an Illumina NextSeq500 with a MidOutput 150-cycle cartridge, and 156 Read1 and 15 Index1 cycles were run with kit custom primers. The pooled library was loaded at around 1 pM with about 21% PhiX control spiked in. As for the original processing: Vendor-processed data were analyzed in R, with a clonotype defined as all T cells sharing the same CDR3 nucleotide sequence. In the clone abundance analyses, frequencies in each sample were normalized to that sample's 10,000 most abundant clones. Public T cell clones, which averaged fewer than five per sample, were removed prior to analysis. A difference in abundance of at least 32-fold between compartments was used to define tumor-enriched and baseline blood-enriched clonotypes. A beta-binomial differential abundance model was applied to find clonotypes that expanded or contracted between blood time points. The Baroni-Urbani and Buser coefficient was used to measure tumor-blood repertoire similarity, and groups were compared with two-tailed Wilcoxon tests in R. Imported from immuneACCESS, the table was reduced by TCRdb to in-frame sequences with V and J called. These copies leave out some clones; in studies compared against another copy, an unresolved V gene accounts for under half, and the cause of the remainder is not known. Clone size and the V and J calls come from that table; the DNA yielded D and trimming. For this sample the table gives some 44,000 clones, of which 65% to 85% were detected only once. Together, the top ten hold about 26% of the sample.

The time point label for this specimen denotes: blood 4 weeks post-SBRT, at nephrectomy. The sample's treatment or condition label, decoded: 15 Gy SBRT to primary tumor, nephrectomy 4 weeks later. The samples were drawn from a clinical trial, where primary renal cell carcinomas were treated with 15 Gy of stereotactic body radiation therapy and then removed by nephrectomy 4 weeks afterward. To follow tumor-enriched clonotypes, peripheral blood was collected serially from radiation-treated patients at baseline and again at 2 weeks and 4 weeks after SBRT. Every patient's renal cell carcinoma showed clear cell pathology. Genomic DNA for TCR sequencing was prepared using the QIAamp DNA Blood Mini Kit (Qiagen). Samples were included in the analyses only if all quality control checks were passed. Trimming takes 4 bases off V and 5 bases off J; junction bases not matched to a gene: 9. From a lookup of the germline V gene, CDR1 and CDR2 are MGHRA and YSYEKL. Including the terminal cysteine and phenylalanine, the CDR3 comprises 16 residues. The DNA shown is the 48-base CDR3, in frame from base 1.

The chain is made from TRBV4-1 and TRBJ2-2, with 8 bases in between that match TRBD1. Material: blood, obtained from a patient whose treatment included radiotherapy and nephrectomy. The sequence came from a woman in her sixties or seventies with renal cell carcinoma. The DNA sequence follows: TGCGCCAGCAGCCTTCGGACAGGGATAGGAACCGGGGAGCTGTTTTTT. Translated, it gives CASSLRTGIGTGELFF.